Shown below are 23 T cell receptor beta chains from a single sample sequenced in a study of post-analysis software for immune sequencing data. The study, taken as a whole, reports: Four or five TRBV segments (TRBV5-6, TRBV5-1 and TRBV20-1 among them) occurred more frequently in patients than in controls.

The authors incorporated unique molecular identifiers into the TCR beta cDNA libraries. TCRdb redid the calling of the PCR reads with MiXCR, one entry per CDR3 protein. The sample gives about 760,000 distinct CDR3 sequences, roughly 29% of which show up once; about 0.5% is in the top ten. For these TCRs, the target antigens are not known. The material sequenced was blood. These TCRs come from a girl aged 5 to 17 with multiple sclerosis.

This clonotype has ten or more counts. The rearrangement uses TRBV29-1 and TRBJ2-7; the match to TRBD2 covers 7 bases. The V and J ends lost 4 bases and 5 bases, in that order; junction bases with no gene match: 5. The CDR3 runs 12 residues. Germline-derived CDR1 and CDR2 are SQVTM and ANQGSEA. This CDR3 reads CSVAGRRNEQYF. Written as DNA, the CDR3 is TGCAGCGTTGCCGGGAGGCGGAACGAGCAGTACTTC.

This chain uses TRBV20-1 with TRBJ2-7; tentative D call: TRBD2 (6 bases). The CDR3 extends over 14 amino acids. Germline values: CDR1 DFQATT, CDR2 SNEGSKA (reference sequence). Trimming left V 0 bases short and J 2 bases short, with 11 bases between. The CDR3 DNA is TGCAGTGCTAGAGATGGGACTGGAACCTACGAGCAGTACTTC. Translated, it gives CSARDGTGTYEQYF.

The CDR3 coding sequence is TGCAGCGTTTCCAAGTGGGCGGGAGTCGAGGGCTATGAGCAGTTCTTC. It specifies CSVSKWAGVEGYEQFF. The rearrangement joins TRBV29-1 to TRBJ2-1, with TRBD2 identical over 7 bases. The CDR3 length is 16 residues. Germline CDR1 is SQVTM and CDR2 is ANQGSEA. With V trimmed by 5 bases and J by 8 bases, 18 bases remained unmatched.

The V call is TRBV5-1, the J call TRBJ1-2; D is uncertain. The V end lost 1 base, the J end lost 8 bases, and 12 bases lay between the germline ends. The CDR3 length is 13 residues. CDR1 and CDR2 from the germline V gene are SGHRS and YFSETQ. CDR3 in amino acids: CASSLRPADGYTF. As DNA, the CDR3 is TGCGCCAGCAGCTTGAGACCCGCCGACGGCTACACCTTC.

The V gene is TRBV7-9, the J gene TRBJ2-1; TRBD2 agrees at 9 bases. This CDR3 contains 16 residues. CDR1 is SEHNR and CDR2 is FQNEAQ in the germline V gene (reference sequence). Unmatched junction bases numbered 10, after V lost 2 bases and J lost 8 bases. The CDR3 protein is CASSLRSAGGFDEQFF. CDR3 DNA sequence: TGTGCCAGCAGCTTAAGATCAGCGGGAGGCTTCGATGAGCAGTTCTTC.

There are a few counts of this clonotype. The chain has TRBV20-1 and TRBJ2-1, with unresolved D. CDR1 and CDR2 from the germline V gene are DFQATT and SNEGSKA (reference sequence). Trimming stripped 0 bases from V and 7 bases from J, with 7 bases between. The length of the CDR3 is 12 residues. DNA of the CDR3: TGCAGTGCTAGAGATGTGGGTAATGAGCAGTTCTTC. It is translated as CSARDVGNEQFF.

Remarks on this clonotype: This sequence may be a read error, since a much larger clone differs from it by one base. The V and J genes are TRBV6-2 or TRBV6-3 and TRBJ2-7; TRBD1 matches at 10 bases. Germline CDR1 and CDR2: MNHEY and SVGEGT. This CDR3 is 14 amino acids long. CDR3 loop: CASSYGTGVYEQDF. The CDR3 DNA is TGTGCCAGCAGTTACGGGACAGGGGTCTACGAGCAGGACTTC.

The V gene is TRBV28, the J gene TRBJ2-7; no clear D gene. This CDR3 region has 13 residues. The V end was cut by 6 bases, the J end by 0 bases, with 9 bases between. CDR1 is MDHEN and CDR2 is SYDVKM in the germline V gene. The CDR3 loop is CASRDVNSYEQYF. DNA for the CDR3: TGTGCCAGCAGAGACGTGAACTCCTACGAGCAGTACTTC.

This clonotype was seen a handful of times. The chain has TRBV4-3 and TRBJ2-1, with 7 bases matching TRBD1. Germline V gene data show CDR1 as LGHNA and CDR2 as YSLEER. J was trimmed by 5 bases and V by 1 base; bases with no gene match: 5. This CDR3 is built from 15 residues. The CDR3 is CASSQAQDRNNEQFF. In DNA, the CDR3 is TGCGCCAGCAGCCAAGCGCAGGACAGGAACAATGAGCAGTTCTTC.

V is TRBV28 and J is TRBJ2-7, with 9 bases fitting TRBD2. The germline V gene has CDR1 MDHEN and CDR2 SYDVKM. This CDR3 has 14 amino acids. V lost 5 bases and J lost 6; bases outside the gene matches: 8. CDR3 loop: CASSTIAGVGEQYF. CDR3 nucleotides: TGTGCCAGCAGTACCATAGCGGGAGTAGGCGAGCAGTACTTC.

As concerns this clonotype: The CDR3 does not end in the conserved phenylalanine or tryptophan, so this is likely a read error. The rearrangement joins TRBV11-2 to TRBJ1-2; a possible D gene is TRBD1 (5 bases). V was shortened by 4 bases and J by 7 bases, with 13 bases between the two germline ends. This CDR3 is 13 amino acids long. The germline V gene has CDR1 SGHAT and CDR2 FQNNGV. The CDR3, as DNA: TGTGCCAGCAGCTATGAGCGGGGGACTGGCTACACCGTC. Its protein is CASSYERGTGYTV.

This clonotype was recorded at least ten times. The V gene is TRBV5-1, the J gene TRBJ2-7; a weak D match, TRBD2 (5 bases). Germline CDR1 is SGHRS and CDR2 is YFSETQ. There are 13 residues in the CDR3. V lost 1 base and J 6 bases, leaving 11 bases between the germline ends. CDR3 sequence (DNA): TGCGCCAGCAGCTTGCAGGACTCGGGCGAGCAGTACTTC. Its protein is CASSLQDSGEQYF.

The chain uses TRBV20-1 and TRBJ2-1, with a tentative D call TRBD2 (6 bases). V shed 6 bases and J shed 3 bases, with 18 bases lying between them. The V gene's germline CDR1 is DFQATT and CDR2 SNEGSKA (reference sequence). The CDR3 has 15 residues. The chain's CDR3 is CSARKSEGSYNEQFF. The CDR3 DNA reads TGCAGTGCCCGAAAATCGGAGGGGAGCTACAATGAGCAGTTCTTC.

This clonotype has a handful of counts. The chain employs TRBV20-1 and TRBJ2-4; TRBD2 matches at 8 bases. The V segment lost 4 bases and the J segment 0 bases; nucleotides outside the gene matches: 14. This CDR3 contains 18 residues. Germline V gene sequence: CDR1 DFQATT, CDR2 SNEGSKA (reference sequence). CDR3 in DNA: TGCAGTGCTAAAGCCTCCTTGGCGGGAGGACTAGCCAAAAACATTCAGTACTTC. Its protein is CSAKASLAGGLAKNIQYF.

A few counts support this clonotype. The CDR3 spells CASSITWNEKLFF. Written as DNA, the CDR3 is TGTGCCAGCAGCATCACTTGGAATGAAAAACTGTTTTTT. The rearrangement joins TRBV7-2 to TRBJ1-4; D is unresolved. Trimming removed 5 bases at V and 5 bases at J, with 9 bases between. Germline values: CDR1 SGHTA, CDR2 FQGNSA. The CDR3 extends over 13 amino acids.

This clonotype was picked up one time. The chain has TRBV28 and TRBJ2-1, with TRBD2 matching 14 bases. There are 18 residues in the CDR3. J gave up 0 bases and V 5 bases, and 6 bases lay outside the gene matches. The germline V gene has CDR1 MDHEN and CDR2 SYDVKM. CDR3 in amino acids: CASSRGLAGDGSYNEQFF. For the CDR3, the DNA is TGTGCCAGCAGTAGGGGACTAGCGGGAGACGGCTCCTACAATGAGCAGTTCTTC. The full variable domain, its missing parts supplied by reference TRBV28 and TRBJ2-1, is DVKVTQSSRYLVKRTGEKVFLECVQDMDHENMFWYRQDPGLGLRLIYFSYDVKMKEKGDIPEGYSVSREKKERFSLILESASTNQTSMYLCASSRGLAGDGSYNEQFFGPGTRLTVL.

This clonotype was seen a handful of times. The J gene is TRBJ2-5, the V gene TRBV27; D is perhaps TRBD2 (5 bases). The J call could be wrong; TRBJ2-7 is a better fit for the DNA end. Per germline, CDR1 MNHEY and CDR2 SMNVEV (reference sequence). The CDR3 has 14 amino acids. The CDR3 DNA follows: TGTGCCAGCAGTTTCCGCAGCTTCGGGGACGAGCAGTACTTC. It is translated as CASSFRSFGDEQYF.

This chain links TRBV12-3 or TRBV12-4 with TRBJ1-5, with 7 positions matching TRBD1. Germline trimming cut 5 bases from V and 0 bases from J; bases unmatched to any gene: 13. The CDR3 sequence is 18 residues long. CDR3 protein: CASSGDRDSGYSNQPQHF. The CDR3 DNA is TGTGCCAGCAGTGGAGATCGGGACAGTGGTTATAGCAATCAGCCCCAGCATTTT.

CDR3 amino acids: CASSGGGQSHYNEQFF. The CDR3 bases are TGCGCCAGCAGCGGGGGGGGGCAGAGCCATTACAATGAGCAGTTCTTC. The chain has TRBV5-1 and TRBJ2-1, with D maybe TRBD2 (7 bases). This CDR3 spans 16 amino acids. Per germline, CDR1 SGHRS and CDR2 YFSETQ. The V gene lost 4 bases and the J gene lost 4 bases, with 18 bases spanning the gap.

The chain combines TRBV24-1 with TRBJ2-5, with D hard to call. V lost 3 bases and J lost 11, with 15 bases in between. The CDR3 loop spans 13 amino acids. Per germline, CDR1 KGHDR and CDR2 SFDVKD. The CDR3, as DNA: TGTGCCACCAGTGATCTTGACGGATACGGGCAGTACTTC. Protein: CATSDLDGYGQYF.

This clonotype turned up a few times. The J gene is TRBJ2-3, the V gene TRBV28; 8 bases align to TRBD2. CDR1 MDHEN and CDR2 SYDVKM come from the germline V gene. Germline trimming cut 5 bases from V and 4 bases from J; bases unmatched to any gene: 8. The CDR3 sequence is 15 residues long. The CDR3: CASSPQTGGPDTQYF. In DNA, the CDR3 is TGTGCCAGCAGTCCCCAAACGGGAGGGCCAGATACGCAGTATTTT.

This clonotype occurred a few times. The CDR3: CASSFTGNYEQYF. The CDR3, as DNA: TGTGCCAGCAGTTTCACAGGCAACTACGAGCAGTACTTC. The genes are TRBV25-1 and TRBJ2-7; D is perhaps TRBD1 (5 bases). The V end lost 5 bases, the J end lost 3 bases, and 11 bases lay between the germline ends. The CDR3 totals 13 residues. Germline V lookup: CDR1 MGHDK, CDR2 SYGVNS.

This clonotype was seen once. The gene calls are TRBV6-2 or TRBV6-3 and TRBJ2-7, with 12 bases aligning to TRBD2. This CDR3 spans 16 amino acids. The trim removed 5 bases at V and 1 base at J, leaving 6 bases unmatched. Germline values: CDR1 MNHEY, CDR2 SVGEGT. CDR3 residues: CASSHSGLAGSYEQYF. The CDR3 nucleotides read TGTGCCAGCAGTCATTCGGGACTAGCGGGTTCCTACGAGCAGTACTTC.